What follows describes a single T cell receptor beta chain. This sample stems from a study of PD-L1 blockade in urothelial cancer. About the study: The analyses of blood took place 3 weeks (second dose) and 6 weeks after treatment start.

Time point noted: peripheral blood 6 weeks after treatment start. Locally advanced or metastatic urothelial carcinoma was present in patients. Synthetic analogs of TCR templates were spiked into every PCR. Data came from immunoSEQ multiplex PCR; TCRdb stores just in-frame clones and leaves some out. The data hold around 110,000 clones, with around nine tenths observed a single time. The CDR3 covers 16 residues. CDR1 and CDR2 from the germline V gene are SGHTA and FQGNSA. Germline trimming cut 6 bases from V and 0 bases from J; bases unmatched to any gene: 9. This chain uses TRBV7-2 with TRBJ1-1; 8 bases agree with TRBD1. This specimen was PBMCs, taken around atezolizumab (anti-PD-L1) treatment. The receptor was derived from a man aged 60 to 75 with urothelial cancer. The CDR3 here is CASRFNQGALNTEAFF. The CDR3 DNA is TGTGCCAGCAGGTTTAACCAGGGGGCCTTGAACACTGAAGCTTTCTTT.